A single sample gave rise to the 30 T cell receptor beta chains below, sequenced in a study of beta chain features in type 1 diabetes. Isolated RNA was reverse transcribed in full, so expressed TCRB transcripts were sequenced. The method was immunoSEQ multiplex PCR; TCRdb's version includes in-frame clones alone and lacks a portion of them. Here the sample spans under 250,000 clones, 13% to 15% being singletons. The source material was naive CD4+ T cells from blood. The receptors derive from a woman between 40 and 55 years old in good health.

For this clone: At one boundary the junction diverges from the germline segment, which might be a read error. The V call is TRBV5-4, the J call TRBJ2-1; TRBD2 agrees at 12 bases. This CDR3 comprises 13 residues. Germline loops: CDR1 SGHNT, CDR2 YYREEE (reference sequence). CDR3 DNA sequence: TGTGCCAGCAGCTTGAGTACTAGCGGGGGGCTCATCTTC. It is translated as CASSLSTSGGLIF. The full variable domain, completed using reference TRBV5-4 and TRBJ2-1, is ETGVTQSPTHLIKTRGQQVTLRCSSQSGHNTVSWYQQALGQGPQFIFQYYREEENGRGNFPPRFSGLQFPNYSSELNVNALELDDSALYLCASSLSTSGGLIFGPGTRLTVL.

Regarding this clone: The junction does not match germline at one end; this may be a read error. V is TRBV5-4 and J is TRBJ1-2; 8 nucleotides align to TRBD1. The germline CDR1 and CDR2 sequences are SGHNT and YYREEE (reference sequence). The CDR3 runs 16 residues. CDR3 nucleotide sequence: TGCGCCAGCAGCCAAACCCCGAGGACAGGGATCTTTGGCTACACCTTC. Its translation is CASSQTPRTGIFGYTF.

J is TRBJ1-5 and V is TRBV5-4, with 7 bases matching TRBD1. Losses at the gene ends were 4 bases for V and 0 bases for J; bases not matched to a gene: 16. Germline values: CDR1 SGHNT, CDR2 YYREEE (reference sequence). The CDR3 runs 19 residues. The CDR3 is CASSPRVGGQVVSNQPQHF. CDR3 DNA sequence: TGTGCCAGCAGCCCCAGGGTGGGTGGACAGGTTGTTAGCAATCAGCCCCAGCATTTT.

This chain joins TRBV5-1 and TRBJ1-4; D unclear. The CDR3 runs 15 residues. CDR1 SGHRS and CDR2 YFSETQ come from the germline V gene. Trimming left V 2 bases short and J 0 bases short, with 8 bases between. The CDR3 protein is CASSLRGTTNEKLFF. CDR3 in DNA: TGCGCCAGCAGCTTAAGAGGCACAACTAATGAAAAACTGTTTTTT. Filled out from reference TRBV5-1 and TRBJ1-4, the complete variable domain reads KAGVTQTPRYLIKTRGQQVTLSCSPISGHRSVSWYQQTPGQGLQFLFEYFSETQRNKGNFPGRFSGRQFSNSRSEMNVSTLELGDSALYLCASSLRGTTNEKLFFGSGTQLSVL.

There are a few counts of this clone. V usage is TRBV7-9 and J usage is TRBJ1-1, with a possible D match to TRBD1 (5 bases). The CDR3 has 13 residues. V was trimmed by 1 base and J by 7 bases, leaving 10 bases between them. The germline V gene encodes CDR1 SEHNR and CDR2 FQNEAQ (reference sequence). The CDR3 sequence is CASSLDRSREAFF. The CDR3 DNA reads TGTGCCAGCAGCTTAGACAGGAGCCGTGAAGCTTTCTTT. The full variable domain, with the rest looked up from reference TRBV7-9 and TRBJ1-1, is DTGVSQNPRHKITKRGQNVTFRCDPISEHNRLYWYRQTLGQGPEFLTYFQNEAQLEKSRLLSDRFSAERPKGSFSTLEIQRTEQGDSAMYLCASSLDRSREAFFGQGTRLTVV.

This rearrangement joins TRBV9 to TRBJ1-3; D is ambiguous. Trimming left V 3 bases short and J 0 bases short, with 16 bases between. This CDR3 spans 17 amino acids. CDR1 and CDR2 from the germline V gene are SGDLS and YYNGEE. The CDR3 loop is CASSAAGHRHSGNTIYF. The CDR3 coding sequence is TGTGCCAGCAGCGCGGCGGGTCACCGACACTCTGGAAACACCATATATTTT.

The rearrangement uses TRBV5-1 and TRBJ1-4; 9 nucleotides match TRBD1. Looked up from germline, CDR1 is SGHRS and CDR2 is YFSETQ. Losses at the gene ends were 3 bases for V and 10 bases for J; bases not matched to a gene: 13. There are 16 residues in the CDR3. In DNA, the CDR3 is TGCGCCAGCAGCTCGGGAGGGGGACAGGGAGGTGTAAAACTGTTTTTT. Its protein is CASSSGGGQGGVKLFF.

The V gene is TRBV19, the J gene TRBJ2-7, with D possibly being TRBD2 (5 bases). The CDR3 has 16 amino acids. CDR1 and CDR2 from the germline V gene are LNHDA and SQIVND (reference sequence). With 5 bases removed from V and 3 bases from J, the gap between germline ends came to 20 bases. Written as DNA, the CDR3 is TGTGCCAGTAGTCAGGACGGAAGGGCCCGGGGCTACGAGCAGTACTTC. It is translated as CASSQDGRARGYEQYF.

This clone was observed a handful of times. The chain uses TRBV5-1 and TRBJ1-2; 7 bases agree with TRBD1. Germline lookup yields CDR1 SGHRS and CDR2 YFSETQ. The CDR3 spans 15 residues. V lost 3 bases to trimming and J lost 4 bases; unmatched junction nucleotides: 9. The CDR3 sequence is CASSSNRQGAYGYTF. The CDR3 bases are TGCGCCAGCAGCTCCAACCGACAGGGAGCCTATGGCTACACCTTC.

Written as DNA, the CDR3 is TGTGCCAGCAGCTTAGAGAGCGAGCAGTTCTTC. It codes for CASSLESEQFF. The V gene is TRBV7-2, the J gene TRBJ2-1, with D unresolved. Germline V gene sequence: CDR1 SGHTA, CDR2 FQGNSA. V gave up 1 base and J gave up 10 bases, with 5 bases separating them. The CDR3 has 11 residues. Filled out from reference TRBV7-2 and TRBJ2-1, the complete variable domain reads GAGVSQSPSNKVTEKGKDVELRCDPISGHTALYWYRQSLGQGLEFLIYFQGNSAPDKSGLPSDRFSAERTGGSVSTLTIQRTQQEDSAVYLCASSLESEQFFGPGTRLTVL.

This clone was found a few times. The V call is TRBV18, the J call TRBJ1-4, with TRBD1 matching 8 bases. This CDR3 region has 14 residues. J was trimmed by 7 bases and V by 3 bases; bases with no gene match: 4. CDR1 is KGHSH, CDR2 LQKENI, per germline. The CDR3 DNA reads as TGTGCCAGCTCACCTGACAGGGGCGTTGAAAAACTGTTTTTT. Protein product: CASSPDRGVEKLFF.

This clone was seen more than once but under ten times. This chain uses TRBV6-1 with TRBJ2-1, with TRBD1 matching 9 bases. Trimming took 2 bases from V and 6 from J; bases not matched to a gene: 8. The CDR3 covers 16 residues. Germline CDR1 MNHNS, CDR2 SASEGT. The CDR3 DNA is TGTGCCAGCAGTGAAACAGGGACAGGGTTTCGCAATGAGCAGTTCTTC. As protein: CASSETGTGFRNEQFF.

V usage is TRBV4-2 and J usage is TRBJ2-1, with 8 bases lining up with TRBD1. CDR3 length: 15 residues. CDR1 is LGHNA, CDR2 YNFKEQ, per germline. V was clipped by 1 base and J by 5 bases; unmatched bases: 4. This CDR3 is CASSQGQGADNEQFF. The CDR3 region has the DNA TGTGCCAGCAGCCAAGGTCAGGGGGCCGACAATGAGCAGTTCTTC.

Only a few counts were recorded for this clone. The rearrangement links TRBV27 to TRBJ2-4; D may be TRBD1 (7 bases). Germline CDR1 reads MNHEY; CDR2 reads SMNVEV (reference sequence). The CDR3 runs 19 residues. Trimming removed 5 bases from V and 0 bases from J, with 23 bases in between. The CDR3 DNA reads as TGTGCCAGCAGTCCTCACCTGGTGGCAGGGGGGCTAGCCAAAAACATTCAGTACTTC. It specifies CASSPHLVAGGLAKNIQYF.

In its sample, this clone was seen a few times. V gene TRBV18 combines with J gene TRBJ1-2; 10 bases are shared with TRBD1. The CDR3 consists of 16 residues. Per germline, CDR1 KGHSH and CDR2 LQKENI. V lost 5 bases and J lost 5; bases outside the gene matches: 11. The CDR3 region has the DNA TGTGCCAGCTCATCTCCGGGACAGGGGCGCAAGTATGGCTACACCTTC. Translation: CASSSPGQGRKYGYTF.

This clone was observed a few times. This chain links TRBV10-3 with TRBJ2-2; D gene unclear. Germline V gene lookup returns CDR1 ENHRY and CDR2 SYGVKD. Trimming shortened V by 11 bases and J by 8 bases, and 9 bases separated the two germline ends. This CDR3 comprises 10 residues. The DNA of the CDR3 is TGTGCCTCCCACGGGGGGGAGCTGTTTTTT. Its translation is CASHGGELFF.

This clone was counted only a few times. CDR3 in amino acids: CASSYRLLRSYNEQFF. The CDR3 DNA follows: TGTGCCAGCAGTTACCGCTTACTAAGATCCTACAATGAGCAGTTCTTC. The rearrangement joins TRBV6-5 to TRBJ2-1; no definite D call. Per the germline V gene, CDR1 is MNHEY and CDR2 is SVGAGI. The length of the CDR3 is 16 residues. The ends were cut back, 2 bases at V and 1 base at J, with 12 bases in the middle.

The chain joins TRBV18 to TRBJ1-2; 8 bases match TRBD1. V gave up 0 bases and J gave up 4 bases; unmatched junction bases: 10. Germline V CDR1 and CDR2: KGHSH, LQKENI. This CDR3 contains 17 residues. The CDR3 bases are TGTGCCAGCTCACCACCTGTGTCGGGACAGGCCGTCTATGGCTACACCTTC. Amino acid sequence: CASSPPVSGQAVYGYTF.

This clone came up a few times. The gene calls are TRBV7-9 and TRBJ2-5, with TRBD2 as a possible D gene (5 bases). The CDR3 sequence is 14 residues long. The V end lost 5 bases, the J end lost 6 bases, and 16 bases lay between the germline ends. The germline gives CDR1 SEHNR, CDR2 FQNEAQ (reference sequence). Here the CDR3 DNA reads TGTGCCAGCAGCCCCCCCTCGGGGAGACAGACCCAGTACTTC. Its translation is CASSPPSGRQTQYF.

The chain carries TRBV4-3 and TRBJ1-2; 7 bases align to TRBD1. CDR3 size: 16 residues. V was pared by 2 bases and J by 2 bases, with 8 bases of the junction left unmatched. CDR1 LGHNA and CDR2 YSLEER come from the germline V gene. The CDR3 sequence: CASSQLRQGKNYGYTF. CDR3 DNA sequence: TGCGCCAGCAGCCAACTCCGACAGGGTAAAAACTATGGCTACACCTTC.

The DNA of the CDR3 is TGCGCCAGCAGCACCGACAGGGATCAGACCCAGTACTTC. Translation: CASSTDRDQTQYF. The chain links TRBV5-1 to TRBJ2-5; TRBD1 agrees at 7 bases. Germline V gives CDR1 SGHRS, CDR2 YFSETQ. The CDR3 covers 13 residues. The V segment lost 4 bases and the J segment 6 bases; nucleotides outside the gene matches: 6.

The chain carries TRBV7-2 and TRBJ1-6, with 9 bases identical to TRBD1. Germline values: CDR1 SGHTA, CDR2 FQGNSA. The junction had 3 bases not matched to a gene; V was cut back by 1 base and J by 5 bases. The CDR3 totals 16 residues. CDR3 sequence reads: CASSLGTGANNSPLHF. For the CDR3, the DNA is TGTGCCAGCAGCTTAGGGACAGGGGCAAATAATTCACCCCTCCACTTT. The full variable domain, completed using reference TRBV7-2 and TRBJ1-6, is GAGVSQSPSNKVTEKGKDVELRCDPISGHTALYWYRQSLGQGLEFLIYFQGNSAPDKSGLPSDRFSAERTGGSVSTLTIQRTQQEDSAVYLCASSLGTGANNSPLHFGNGTRLTVT.

CDR3 coding DNA: TGTGCCAGCAGCCAAGATAGGCTAGCGGGGGGGCACGAGCAGTACTTC. Its protein is CASSQDRLAGGHEQYF. The chain links TRBV4-2 to TRBJ2-5; TRBD2 agrees at 12 bases. The better agreement between TRBJ2-7 and the DNA end casts doubt on the J call. In germline, CDR1 is LGHNA, CDR2 YNFKEQ. This CDR3 has 16 residues.

This clone was observed a few times. Other nucleotide sequences from this sample produce the same CDR3. V usage is TRBV5-1 and J usage is TRBJ2-7; 7 bases are a match to TRBD2. Germline loops: CDR1 SGHRS, CDR2 YFSETQ. V gave up 0 bases and J gave up 0 bases; unmatched junction bases: 0. This CDR3 comprises 14 residues. The CDR3 region is CASSLGTSSYEQYF. CDR3 in DNA: TGCGCCAGCAGCTTGGGGACTAGCTCCTACGAGCAGTACTTC.

The sample holds a few counts of this clone. CDR3 in amino acids: CASSIVSKQETQYF. The CDR3 bases are TGTGCCAGTAGTATCGTAAGCAAACAAGAGACCCAGTACTTC. The chain recombines TRBV19 with TRBJ2-5; no clear D gene. The CDR3 covers 14 residues. V lost 3 bases and J lost 2, with 10 bases in between. Per germline, CDR1 LNHDA and CDR2 SQIVND (reference sequence).

This sequence joins TRBV27 and TRBJ2-2; a weak D match, TRBD2 (6 bases). Germline-derived CDR1 and CDR2 are MNHEY and SMNVEV (reference sequence). This CDR3 is 16 amino acids long. The V and J ends lost 2 bases and 2 bases respectively, with 12 bases between them. CDR3 sequence (DNA): TGTGCCAGCAGTTTACGGTCAGCGGGTAACACCGGGGAGCTGTTTTTT. The encoded protein is CASSLRSAGNTGELFF.

The chain has TRBV10-3 and TRBJ2-5; 9 positions match TRBD2. Germline assignment: CDR1 ENHRY and CDR2 SYGVKD. J was trimmed by 1 base and V by 10 bases; bases with no gene match: 7. There are 14 residues in the CDR3. Here the CDR3 DNA reads TGTGCCACTCGCGGGGGGGCCTTCCAAGAGACCCAGTACTTC. It codes for CATRGGAFQETQYF.

This chain uses TRBV7-9 with TRBJ1-4; D remains ambiguous. The CDR3 runs 14 residues. V dropped 6 bases and J dropped 1 base, with 9 bases sitting between them. CDR1 is SEHNR and CDR2 is FQNEAQ in the germline V gene (reference sequence). The CDR3 DNA is TGTGCCAGCAGAATGGAGGGAACTAATGAAAAACTGTTTTTT. It encodes CASRMEGTNEKLFF.

This chain joins TRBV9 and TRBJ1-1, with TRBD1 as a possible D gene (6 bases). The CDR3 is made up of 17 amino acids. V lost 1 base and J 0 bases, leaving 16 bases between the germline ends. CDR1 is SGDLS, CDR2 YYNGEE, per germline. CDR3 in amino acids: CASSVPRTDIMNTEAFF. DNA for the CDR3: TGTGCCAGCAGCGTACCCAGGACAGATATCATGAACACTGAAGCTTTCTTT.

Only a few counts were recorded for this clone. The V gene is TRBV7-2, the J gene TRBJ2-7, with 8 bases aligning to TRBD1. The CDR3 loop spans 14 amino acids. Germline assignment: CDR1 SGHTA and CDR2 FQGNSA. Losses at the gene ends were 6 bases for V and 6 bases for J; bases not matched to a gene: 10. CDR3 coding DNA: TGTGCCAGCAGGCAGGGGGCGCCCAACCCCGAGCAGTACTTC. Residues: CASRQGAPNPEQYF.